The rows below give T cell receptor beta chains drawn from one sample of a study of cytomegalovirus exposure and HLA in healthy donors. Clones were read by immunoSEQ multiplex PCR, and TCRdb kept only the in-frame ones, dropping some. This sample has 63,000 or so clones; about four fifths occur once, and the top ten carry less than 5%. Sequenced material: PBMCs. These receptors all come from a woman aged 25 to 39 in good health and CMV-seronegative. The CDR3 runs from the conserved cysteine through the conserved F or W. The D gene is left open where the match is weak. Clone sizes are given selectively: once, few, many, or a class where the clone is expanded.

>TRBV7-2|TRBD1|NA|TRBJ2-7
TGTGCCAGCAGCTTAGAAGACAGGGGTGGCTACGAGCAGTACTTC
CASSLEDRGGYEQYF
>TRBV6-1|TRBD1|NA|TRBJ2-7
TGTGCCAGCAGTGGCCGGGACAGGGGGCTCTACGAGCAGTACTTC
CASSGRDRGLYEQYF
>TRBV30|NA|NA|TRBJ1-1
TGTGCCTTGACAGAGATGAACACTGAAGCTTTCTTT
CALTEMNTEAFF
>TRBV29-1|NA|NA|TRBJ1-4
TGCAGCGTCGCTGACCAGCGAGGGACTAATGAAAAACTGTTTTTT
CSVADQRGTNEKLFF
>TRBV6-1|TRBD1|NA|TRBJ1-4
TGTGCCAGCAGCGGGAGGGGACAGGGGAGAGAAAAACTGTTTTTT
CASSGRGQGREKLFF
>TRBV7-2|TRBD1|NA|TRBJ1-3
TGTGCCAGCAGCTCGGGACAGGCGAAGGGGGGAAACACCATATATTTT
CASSSGQAKGGNTIYF
>TRBV6-5|NA|NA|TRBJ2-1
TGTGCCAGCAGTTACCGGGACTCCTCCTACAATGAGCAGTTCTTC
CASSYRDSSYNEQFF
>TRBV10-3|TRBD1|NA|TRBJ2-7
TGTGCCATCAGTGATGGGACAGAGGGAATTTACGAGCAGTACTTC
CAISDGTEGIYEQYF
>TRBV4-1|NA|NA|TRBJ2-3
TGCGCCAGCAGCCAAAGGGCGGGGGCTAGCACAGATACGCAGTATTTT
CASSQRAGASTDTQYF
>TRBV5-4|NA|NA|TRBJ2-7
TGTGCCAGCAGCTTGGCACAGGCCTACGAGCAGTACTTC
CASSLAQAYEQYF
>TRBV6-5|TRBD2|few|TRBJ2-2
TGTGCCAGCGGCACTAGCGGGAGGAACGGGGAGCTGTTTTTT
CASGTSGRNGELFF
>TRBV19|NA|few|TRBJ1-5
TGTGCCAGTAACCCGGGGGGGGACTCTCAGCCCCAGCATTTT
CASNPGGDSQPQHF
>TRBV20-1|NA|NA|TRBJ1-2
TGCAGTGCTCTTAGGGGTCGCTTC
CSALRGRF
>TRBV29-1|NA|NA|TRBJ2-1
TGCAGCGTTGCTACTACCTACTACAATGAGCAGTTCTTC
CSVATTYYNEQFF
>TRBV6-5|NA|few|TRBJ1-2
TGTGCCAGCAGTCCACAGGGAGTAGGCTATGGCTACACCTTC
CASSPQGVGYGYTF
>TRBV29-1|NA|NA|TRBJ2-5
TGCAGCGTATCTCAAGGGGGAGCGCCCAAAGGGACCCAGTACTTC
CSVSQGGAPKGTQYF
>TRBV30|NA|NA|TRBJ1-1
TGTGCCTGGAGTTATTCGTATTGGGGGGAAACTGAAGCTTTCTTT
CAWSYSYWGETEAFF
>TRBV4-3|TRBD2|medium-sized|TRBJ2-6
TGCGCCAGCAGCCAAGAGACTAGCGGCTCTGGGGCCAACGTCCTGACTTTC
CASSQETSGSGANVLTF
>TRBV11-2|NA|NA|TRBJ2-7
TGTGCCAGCAGCTATGGGAGCGACGAGCAGTACTTC
CASSYGSDEQYF
>TRBV4-1|TRBD2|NA|TRBJ2-5
TGCGCCAGCAGGCCGACTAGCGGGGGGGCAGAGACCCAGTACTTC
CASRPTSGGAETQYF
>TRBV20-1|NA|NA|TRBJ2-1
TGCAGTGCTAGAGCGTACAATGAGCAGTTCTTC
CSARAYNEQFF
>TRBV10-1|NA|NA|TRBJ1-2
TGCGCCTGGAGAGAAAACTATGGCTACACCTTC
CAWRENYGYTF
>TRBV4-1|TRBD2|NA|TRBJ2-5
TGCGCCAGCAGCCAAGGAACTAGCGGGGGAACACAAGAGACCCAGTACTTC
CASSQGTSGGTQETQYF
>TRBV5-1|TRBD2|NA|TRBJ2-1
TGCGCCAGCAGCGGGGCTAGCGGGAGCAATGAGCAGTTCTTC
CASSGASGSNEQFF
>TRBV4-2|TRBD1|once|TRBJ1-4
TGTGCCAGCAGCCAAATCGGACAGGCTAATGAAAAACTGTTTTTT
CASSQIGQANEKLFF
>TRBV6-1|TRBD1|once|TRBJ2-2
TGTGCCAGCAGTGACCGGACAGGGTACGGGGAGCTGTTTTTT
CASSDRTGYGELFF
>TRBV15|NA|NA|TRBJ1-4
TGTGCCACCAGCAGAAAGGGGCGGACTAATGAAAAACTGTTTTTT
CATSRKGRTNEKLFF
>TRBV9|TRBD1|once|TRBJ2-7
TGTGCCAGCAGCACAGGCCCGACAGGGGGGGCCTACGAGCAGTACTTC
CASSTGPTGGAYEQYF
>TRBV7-6|TRBD1|NA|TRBJ1-4
TGTGCCAGCAGCTTGGGACAGGGGAATGAAAAACTGTTTTTT
CASSLGQGNEKLFF
>TRBV27|NA|NA|TRBJ2-5
TGTGCCAGCAGTTTATCGAACGGAGCCGTCGAGACCCAGTACTTC
CASSLSNGAVETQYF
>TRBV7-9|TRBD1|NA|TRBJ1-6
TGTGCCAGCAGCCTAGACAGGGGATCACCCCTCCACTTT
CASSLDRGSPLHF
>TRBV6-1|TRBD2|NA|TRBJ2-7
TGTGCCAGCAGTGAAGCGTGGGCGGGGGAGGGCTCCTACGAGCAGTACTTC
CASSEAWAGEGSYEQYF
>TRBV30|NA|NA|TRBJ2-3
TGTGCCTCCCAAGCTAGCACAGATACGCAGTATTTT
CASQASTDTQYF
>TRBV5-1|TRBD1|NA|TRBJ2-5
TGCGCCAGCAGCTCCAGACAGGGGACTACCCAGTACTTC
CASSSRQGTTQYF
>TRBV6-5|NA|NA|TRBJ1-3
TGTGCCAGCAGGGAGACCTCTGGAAACACCATATATTTT
CASRETSGNTIYF
>TRBV6-5|NA|few|TRBJ2-1
TGTGCCAGCAGACCCGGACTCTTCTACAATGAGCAGTTCTTC
CASRPGLFYNEQFF